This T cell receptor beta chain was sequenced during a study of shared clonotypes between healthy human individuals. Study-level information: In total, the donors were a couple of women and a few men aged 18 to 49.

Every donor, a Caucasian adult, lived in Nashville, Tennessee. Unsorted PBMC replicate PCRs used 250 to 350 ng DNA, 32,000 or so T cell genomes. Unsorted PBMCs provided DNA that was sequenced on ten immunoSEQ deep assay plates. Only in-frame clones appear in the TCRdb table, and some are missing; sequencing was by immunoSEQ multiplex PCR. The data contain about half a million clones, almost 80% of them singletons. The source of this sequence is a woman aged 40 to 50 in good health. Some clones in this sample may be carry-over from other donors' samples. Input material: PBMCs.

DNA of the CDR3: TGTGCCAGGCACTACAGGGGCGGCACTGAAGCTTTCTTT. This encodes CARHYRGGTEAFF. The rearrangement links TRBV6-1 to TRBJ1-1; 7 bases fit TRBD1. The CDR3 covers 13 residues. Trimming took 9 bases from V and 4 from J; bases not matched to a gene: 8. CDR1 MNHNS and CDR2 SASEGT come from the germline V gene.